This is a list of T cell receptor beta chains from one sample in a study of technical replicates of blood from a few donors. TCRdb keeps only in-frame clones here, not all; method: immunoSEQ multiplex PCR. This sample has about 90,000 clones, with 94% found just once. What was sequenced was T cells isolated from PBMCs. Every receptor here comes from a human donor in good health. Each CDR3 is given with its conserved first and last residue. A D gene is named only where the DNA matches it firmly. Clone size, where shown, is once, few, many, or a class for clones that have expanded.

clone size	D gene	J gene	V gene	CDR3 protein	CDR3 DNA
NA	TRBD1	TRBJ1-1	TRBV6-1	CASSEWDRGTVNTEAFF	TGTGCCAGCAGTGAATGGGACAGGGGGACCGTGAACACTGAAGCTTTCTTT
once	TRBD1	TRBJ1-2	TRBV28	CASSLQKTVWDRDGYTF	TGTGCCAGCAGCCTACAAAAGACCGTTTGGGACAGGGATGGCTACACCTTC
NA	NA	TRBJ2-7	TRBV27	CASSSAAVVLSEQYF	TGTGCCAGCAGTTCTGCGGCCGTCGTTCTGAGCGAGCAGTACTTC
NA	NA	TRBJ2-3	TRBV5-1	CASSLGGSASTDTQYF	TGCGCCAGCAGCTTGGGTGGCAGCGCGAGCACAGATACGCAGTATTTT
NA	NA	TRBJ2-3	TRBV21-1	CASTRERDQDTQYF	TGTGCCAGCACCAGAGAGCGGGATCAAGATACGCAGTATTTT
NA	TRBD2	TRBJ2-1	TRBV28	CASSRPGTNPYNEQFF	TGTGCCAGCAGTCGTCCCGGGACTAACCCCTACAATGAGCAGTTCTTC
NA	NA	TRBJ1-5	TRBV6-1	CASSDFAGDQPQHF	TGTGCCAGCAGTGATTTTGCGGGGGATCAGCCCCAGCATTTT
NA	TRBD2	TRBJ2-1	TRBV15	CATTTPKFAGGPHNEQFF	TGTGCCACCACTACGCCTAAGTTTGCGGGGGGGCCCCACAATGAGCAGTTCTTC
once	TRBD1	TRBJ2-6	TRBV5-1	CASRFPDRGNRSRISGANVLTF	TGCGCCAGCAGGTTCCCGGACAGGGGCAACAGATCTAGGATCTCTGGGGCCAACGTCCTGACTTTC
NA	NA	TRBJ2-3	TRBV5-1	CASCPPGSTERQYF	TGCGCCAGCTGCCCGCCAGGTTCGACGGAACGGCAGTATTTT
NA	NA	TRBJ2-7	TRBV29-1	CSARDGTTYEQYF	TGCAGCGCCCGGGACGGGACAACCTACGAGCAGTACTTC
once	NA	TRBJ1-1	TRBV19	CASSQGRVGEAFF	TGTGCCAGTAGTCAAGGCAGGGTTGGTGAAGCTTTCTTT
NA	NA	TRBJ2-7	TRBV27	CASTGKTPYEQYF	TGTGCCAGCACCGGGAAGACTCCCTACGAGCAGTACTTC
NA	NA	TRBJ1-2	TRBV11-2	CASSLATAGSYGYTF	TGTGCCAGCAGCTTGGCCACGGCGGGGTCCTATGGCTACACCTTC
NA	NA	TRBJ1-4	TRBV30	CAWSGERKLFF	TGTGCCTGGAGTGGGGAGAGAAAACTGTTTTTT
NA	NA	TRBJ1-5	TRBV19	CASSRSPQTGYSNQPQHF	TGTGCCAGTAGCCGGAGTCCCCAAACAGGGTATAGCAATCAGCCCCAGCATTTT
once	NA	TRBJ2-2	TRBV6-5	CASWAPPLRAGELFF	TGTGCCAGCTGGGCCCCACCTCTCCGCGCCGGGGAGCTGTTTTTT
NA	NA	TRBJ2-1	TRBV7-2	CASSLETDQFF	TGTGCCAGCAGCCTTGAGACAGACCAGTTCTTC
NA	NA	TRBJ1-1	TRBV27	CASSLRGRTRGVEAFF	TGTGCCAGCAGTTTAAGAGGACGGACTCGTGGAGTTGAAGCTTTCTTT
NA	TRBD1	TRBJ2-5	TRBV5-5	CASSLVPGTGETQYF	TGTGCCAGCAGCTTGGTTCCGGGGACAGGAGAAACCCAGTACTTC
NA	TRBD1	TRBJ1-2	TRBV19	CASSPTGDYGYTF	TGTGCCAGTAGCCCGACAGGGGACTATGGCTACACCTTC
NA	TRBD1	TRBJ1-1	TRBV7-2	CASSSRTGRGTEAFF	TGTGCCAGCAGCTCGAGGACAGGTCGGGGCACTGAAGCTTTCTTT